The rows below give T cell receptor beta chains drawn from one sample of a study of blood T cell repertoires in COVID-19. Measured with immunoSEQ multiplex PCR; TCRdb has only the in-frame clones, and not every one. This sample yields about 260,000 clones, of which around nine tenths are seen a single time; about 10% belongs to the top ten. Sequences were obtained from peripheral blood. These receptors all come from a man between 35 and 55 years old with active or convalescent COVID-19. The CDR3 runs from the conserved cysteine through the conserved F or W. Fields, in order: D gene, CDR3 length, J gene, clone size, V gene, CDR3 protein, CDR3 DNA. D genes are given only for firm matches. Clone sizes are given selectively: once, few, many, or a class where the clone is expanded.

.,13,TRBJ2-2,.,TRBV29-1,CSVELAGPGELFF,TGCAGCGTTGAGCTAGCAGGTCCCGGGGAGCTGTTTTTT
TRBD1,16,TRBJ2-2,.,TRBV7-7,CASSLGDRANTGELFF,TGTGCCAGCAGCTTGGGGGACAGGGCGAACACCGGGGAGCTGTTTTTT
TRBD1,15,TRBJ2-5,.,TRBV24-1,CATSQTGGGGETQYF,TGTGCCACCAGTCAAACAGGGGGCGGGGGAGAGACCCAGTACTTC
.,13,TRBJ2-5,.,TRBV30,CAWSVGRVETQYF,TGTGCCTGGAGTGTTGGCAGGGTGGAGACCCAGTACTTC
.,17,TRBJ2-3,.,TRBV2,CASSEASSRVSTDTQYF,TGTGCCAGCAGTGAAGCGAGCTCGCGGGTCAGCACAGATACGCAGTATTTT
.,15,TRBJ1-5,.,TRBV6-5,CASSYSAGAKQPQHF,TGTGCCAGCAGTTACTCGGCGGGGGCGAAGCAGCCCCAGCATTTT
.,17,TRBJ1-3,.,TRBV15,CATSRRQDLLSGNTIYF,TGTGCCACCAGCAGGCGACAAGATTTACTCTCTGGAAACACCATATATTTT
.,17,TRBJ1-4,.,TRBV25-1,CASANLRGGATNEKLFF,TGTGCCAGCGCAAACTTACGAGGCGGTGCAACTAATGAAAAACTGTTTTTT
.,13,TRBJ1-5,.,TRBV10-2,CASSEPQGLTQHF,TGCGCCAGCAGTGAGCCCCAGGGATTGACCCAGCATTTT
TRBD1,12,TRBJ1-2,.,TRBV13,CASSRQGMGYTF,TGTGCCAGCAGTCGACAGGGGATGGGCTACACCTTC
.,14,TRBJ2-3,.,TRBV5-1,CASSAQVGLDTQYF,TGCGCCAGCAGCGCCCAGGTGGGCTTAGATACGCAGTATTTT
.,15,TRBJ1-2,.,TRBV14,CASSQDQGRAEGYTF,TGTGCCAGCAGCCAAGATCAGGGGAGAGCAGAAGGCTACACCTTC
.,13,TRBJ1-1,.,TRBV5-1,CASSLSPNTEAFF,TGCGCCAGCAGCTTGAGCCCGAACACTGAAGCTTTCTTT
.,15,TRBJ1-4,.,TRBV10-3,CAISESAGGFEKLFF,TGTGCCATCAGTGAGTCGGCAGGCGGGTTTGAAAAACTGTTTTTT
.,15,TRBJ2-3,.,TRBV7-9,CASSLGRTSTDTQYF,TGTGCCAGCAGCTTGGGCAGAACAAGCACAGATACGCAGTATTTT
TRBD1,15,TRBJ2-1,.,TRBV7-2,CASSLVGTGFNEQFF,TGTGCCAGCAGCTTAGTAGGGACAGGGTTCAATGAGCAGTTCTTC
.,14,TRBJ1-1,.,TRBV6-5,CASHTPPGTLRAFF,TGTGCCAGCCATACCCCCCCAGGGACACTGAGGGCTTTCTTT
TRBD2,16,TRBJ2-3,.,TRBV5-4,CASSVGLAGLTDTQYF,TGTGCCAGCAGCGTGGGACTAGCGGGGCTCACAGATACGCAGTATTTT
TRBD1,14,TRBJ2-7,.,TRBV2,CASRGGTGAYEQYF,TGTGCCAGCAGGGGCGGGACAGGGGCCTACGAGCAGTACTTC
TRBD1,17,TRBJ1-6,once,TRBV27,CASSLSQSQGGNSPLHF,TGTGCCAGCAGTTTATCCCAAAGCCAGGGGGGTAATTCACCCCTCCACTTT
.,17,TRBJ2-3,.,TRBV10-1,CASSDSATMTITDTQYF,TGCGCCAGCAGTGATTCCGCGACAATGACTATCACAGATACGCAGTATTTT
TRBD1,17,TRBJ2-2,.,TRBV7-3,CASSLTEGTGNTGELFF,TGTGCCAGCAGCTTAACGGAGGGGACAGGGAACACCGGGGAGCTGTTTTTT
.,15,TRBJ1-1,.,TRBV5-6,CASSLIDRQNTEAFF,TGTGCCAGCAGCTTGATCGACAGGCAGAACACTGAAGCTTTCTTT
.,15,TRBJ1-2,once,TRBV9,CASSVVDSSSYGYTF,TGTGCCAGCAGCGTAGTTGACTCCTCTAGCTATGGCTACACCTTC